This entry features one TCR beta chain sequence. The source of the sample is a study of siplizumab effects on memory and regulatory T cells. The V and J ends lost 7 bases and 3 bases, in that order; junction bases with no gene match: 13. Germline CDR1 is WSHSY and CDR2 is SAAADI. This CDR3 has 16 residues. TCRdb's copy holds only in-frame clones and misses some; the assay was immunoSEQ multiplex PCR. This sample has about 82,000 clones, with about 87% found just once. This clonotype was obtained from a human donor in good health. The chain is built from TRBV10-2 and TRBJ2-3; 7 bases are a match to TRBD2. Sequencing input: Tregs sorted from blood. Here the CDR3 reads CASTVGRGGATDTQYF. The CDR3 DNA reads TGCGCCAGCACCGTTGGGAGGGGCGGGGCAACAGATACGCAGTATTTT.